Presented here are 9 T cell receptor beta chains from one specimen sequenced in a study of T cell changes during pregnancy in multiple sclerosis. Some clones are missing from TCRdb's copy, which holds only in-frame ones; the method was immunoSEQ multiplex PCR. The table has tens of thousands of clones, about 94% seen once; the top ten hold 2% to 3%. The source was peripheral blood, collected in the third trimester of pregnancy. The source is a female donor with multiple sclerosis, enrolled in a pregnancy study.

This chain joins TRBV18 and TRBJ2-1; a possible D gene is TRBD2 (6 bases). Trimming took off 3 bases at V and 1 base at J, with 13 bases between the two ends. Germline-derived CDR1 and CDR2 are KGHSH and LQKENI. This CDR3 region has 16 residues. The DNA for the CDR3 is TGTGCCAGCTCACCGGGGGGAGCATTATCCTACAATGAGCAGTTCTTC. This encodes CASSPGGALSYNEQFF.

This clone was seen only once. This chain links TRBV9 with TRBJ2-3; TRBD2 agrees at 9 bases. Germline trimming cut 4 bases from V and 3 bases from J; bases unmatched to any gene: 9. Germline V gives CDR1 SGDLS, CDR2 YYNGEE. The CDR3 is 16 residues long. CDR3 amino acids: CASSTNVAGETDTQYF. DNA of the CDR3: TGTGCCAGCAGCACAAATGTAGCGGGGGAAACAGATACGCAGTATTTT. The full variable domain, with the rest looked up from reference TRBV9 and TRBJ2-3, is DSGVTQTPKHLITATGQRVTLRCSPRSGDLSVYWYQQSLDQGLQFLIQYYNGEERAKGNILERFSAQQFPDLHSELNLSSLELGDSALYFCASSTNVAGETDTQYFGPGTRLTVL.

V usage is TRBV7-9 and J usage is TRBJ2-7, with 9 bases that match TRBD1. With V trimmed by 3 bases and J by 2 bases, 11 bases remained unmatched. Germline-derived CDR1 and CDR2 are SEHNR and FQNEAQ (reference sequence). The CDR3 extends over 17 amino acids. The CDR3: CASSLRGGTGQTYEQYF. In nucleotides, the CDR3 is TGTGCCAGCAGCTTGAGGGGCGGGACAGGGCAGACCTACGAGCAGTACTTC.

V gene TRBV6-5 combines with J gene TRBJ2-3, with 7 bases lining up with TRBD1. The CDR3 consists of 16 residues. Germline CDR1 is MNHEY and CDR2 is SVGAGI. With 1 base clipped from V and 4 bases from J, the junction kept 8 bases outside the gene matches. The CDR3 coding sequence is TGTGCCAGCAGTTACTGGGGACAGAACAAACCAGATACGCAGTATTTT. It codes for CASSYWGQNKPDTQYF.

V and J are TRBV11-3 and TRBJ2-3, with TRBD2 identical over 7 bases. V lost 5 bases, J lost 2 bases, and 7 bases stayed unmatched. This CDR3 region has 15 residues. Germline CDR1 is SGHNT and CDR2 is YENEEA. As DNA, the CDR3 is TGTGCCAGCAGCGACCGGGACTACCCCACAGATACGCAGTATTTT. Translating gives CASSDRDYPTDTQYF.

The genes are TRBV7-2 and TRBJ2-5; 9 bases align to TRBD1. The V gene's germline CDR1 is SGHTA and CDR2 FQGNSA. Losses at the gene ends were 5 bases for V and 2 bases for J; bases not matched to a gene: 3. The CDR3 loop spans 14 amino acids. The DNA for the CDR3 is TGTGCCAGCAGCCGAGGGACAGGGCAAGAGACCCAGTACTTC. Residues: CASSRGTGQETQYF.

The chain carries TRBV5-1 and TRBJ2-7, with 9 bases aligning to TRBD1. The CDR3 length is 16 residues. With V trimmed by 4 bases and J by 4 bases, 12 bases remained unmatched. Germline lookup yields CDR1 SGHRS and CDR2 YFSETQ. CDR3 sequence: CASSASPGQGIYEQYF. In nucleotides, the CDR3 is TGCGCCAGCAGCGCCTCTCCGGGACAGGGAATATACGAGCAGTACTTC.

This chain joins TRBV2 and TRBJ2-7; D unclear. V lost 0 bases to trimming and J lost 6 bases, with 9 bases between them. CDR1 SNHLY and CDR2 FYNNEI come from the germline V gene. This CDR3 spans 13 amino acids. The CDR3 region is CASSEAGRPEQYF. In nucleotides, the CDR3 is TGTGCCAGCAGTGAAGCGGGCCGGCCCGAGCAGTACTTC.

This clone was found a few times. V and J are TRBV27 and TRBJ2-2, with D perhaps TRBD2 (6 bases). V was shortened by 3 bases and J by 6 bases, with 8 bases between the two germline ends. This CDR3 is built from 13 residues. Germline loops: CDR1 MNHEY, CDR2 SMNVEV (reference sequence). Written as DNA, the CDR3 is TGTGCCAGCAGTTTTTGGGGGGCCGGGGAGCTGTTTTTT. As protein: CASSFWGAGELFF.